These T cell receptor beta chains were read from a single sample in a study of shared clonotypes between healthy human individuals. Using immunoSEQ multiplex PCR, the repertoire was profiled, and TCRdb retains in-frame clones only, with some absent. The repertoire consists of millions of clones, with 85% to 95% occurring once and the leading ten covering more than 1.5%. The sequencing sample was made of naive CD8+ T cells from PBMCs. The source is a man between 18 and 29 years old in good health. Some clones in this sample may be carry-over from other donors' samples. The conserved cysteine and the conserved F or W are not part of the CDR3 here. The order of the fields is CDR3 protein, J gene, V gene, D gene. D genes are given only for firm matches.

CDR3aa: ASSPRQGGTEAF
j_gene: TRBJ1-1
v_gene: TRBV27
d_gene: TRBD1

CDR3aa: ASSLGQGAYEQY
j_gene: TRBJ2-7
v_gene: TRBV7-8
d_gene: TRBD1

CDR3aa: ASNSVFGTIY
j_gene: TRBJ1-3
v_gene: TRBV7-9
d_gene: NA

CDR3aa: ASSPRQESETQY
j_gene: TRBJ2-5
v_gene: TRBV7-9
d_gene: NA

CDR3aa: ASSLVGRPPNSPLH
j_gene: TRBJ1-6
v_gene: TRBV7-2
d_gene: NA

CDR3aa: SVGTGVGAYEQY
j_gene: TRBJ2-7
v_gene: TRBV29-1
d_gene: TRBD1

CDR3aa: AWSSQRNTEAF
j_gene: TRBJ1-1
v_gene: TRBV30
d_gene: NA

CDR3aa: ASSPTRGFSTDTQY
j_gene: TRBJ2-3
v_gene: TRBV2
d_gene: NA

CDR3aa: ASSFLSTEAF
j_gene: TRBJ1-1
v_gene: TRBV13
d_gene: NA

CDR3aa: ASSPGRNAQY
j_gene: TRBJ2-3
v_gene: TRBV5-4
d_gene: NA

CDR3aa: ASSIESDRLNQPQH
j_gene: TRBJ1-5
v_gene: TRBV19
d_gene: TRBD1

CDR3aa: ASNPAVGLANEQF
j_gene: TRBJ2-1
v_gene: TRBV7-9
d_gene: TRBD2

CDR3aa: ASSEEGWLRLGEQY
j_gene: TRBJ2-7
v_gene: TRBV6-1
d_gene: NA

CDR3aa: ASSHKRTGNNEKLF
j_gene: TRBJ1-4
v_gene: TRBV4-3
d_gene: TRBD1

CDR3aa: ASSLVGGPTYEQY
j_gene: TRBJ2-7
v_gene: TRBV7-2
d_gene: NA

CDR3aa: ASSPFDRSGANVLT
j_gene: TRBJ2-6
v_gene: TRBV11-2
d_gene: NA

CDR3aa: ASSLRGREDEQF
j_gene: TRBJ2-1
v_gene: TRBV27
d_gene: NA

CDR3aa: ASTSSNPTDTQY
j_gene: TRBJ2-3
v_gene: TRBV18
d_gene: NA

CDR3aa: ASSTPITRLSGVTGELF
j_gene: TRBJ2-2
v_gene: TRBV9
d_gene: NA

CDR3aa: ASSPQGISSYNEQF
j_gene: TRBJ2-1
v_gene: TRBV27
d_gene: TRBD1